The sequence of this T cell receptor (beta chain) was determined in a study of shared clonotypes between healthy human individuals. Looking at the study overall: Each donor's CD8 memory used one plate, CD8 naive two, each CD4 subset three.

The method was immunoSEQ multiplex PCR; TCRdb's version includes in-frame clones alone and lacks a portion of them. The profile shows some 2,500,000 clones, roughly 93% of them singletons. Details on this clone: Other DNA sequences in the sample encode the same CDR3.

The receptor was derived from a man between 18 and 35 years old in good health. Some clones in this sample may be carry-over from other donors' samples. What was sequenced was naive CD4+ T cells from PBMCs. Stated subset: CD45RA+ positively selected.

In DNA, the CDR3 is TGTGCCAGCAGTTTGGTGGGGACCGGGGAGCTGTTTTTT. Its protein is CASSLVGTGELFF. This chain links TRBV28 with TRBJ2-2; D call uncertain. Germline V CDR1 and CDR2: MDHEN, SYDVKM. This CDR3 is 13 amino acids long. V was pared by 3 bases and J by 5 bases, with 7 bases between.